This TCR beta chain was sequenced for a study of T cell repertoires in cytomegalovirus infection (dated by TCRdb to between 2017 and 2020). Context from the whole study: Alongside well-studied HLA-B-restricted epitopes, the peptide stimulations were aimed at recently identified HLA-C-restricted CMV epitopes, whose presentation resists viral immunomodulation. Because public TCR beta signatures pointed to carriage of CMV infection together with the matching HLA type, the HLA type of each donor mattered for the analysis. The paper's findings and limits, for the study overall: In both this cohort and an independent roughly 350-donor cohort, the cumulative frequency of public TCR beta family members distinguished carriers of CMV infection plus the relevant HLA type. The ex vivo response was dominated by HLA-C-restricted CMV-specific TCR beta clonotypes, which also provided the single most frequent clonotype in two of eight donors.

V ends up 1 base short and J 3 bases short, with an unmatched junction base count of 13. Based on the germline V gene, the CDR1 and CDR2 sequences are SQVTM and ANQGSEA. The CDR3 holds 17 amino acids from the cysteine to the phenylalanine. Just CDR3 DNA is preserved here, 51 bases in frame from base 1. This sample's treatment or condition label indicates: in vitro stimulation with specific CMV peptide epitopes to enrich CMV-specific T cells. As regards this clonotype: Its antigen has not been determined. Base qualities are not provided; no much larger clone lies one nucleotide away.

The reads were generated on an Illumina HiSeq 1500. The public reads were reprocessed in TCRdb via fastp at Q25 and MiXCR, keeping in-frame beta chains. Under each unique CDR3 protein, matching rows form one entry showing the most common genes and DNA. This sample gives 650,000 to 900,000 distinct CDR3 sequences in total; 30% to 35% of them show up just once. The ten biggest clones cover 9.5% to 15% of the sample. The rearrangement combines TRBV29-1 with TRBJ2-3; the central 7 bases match TRBD1. This receptor was obtained from a human donor in good health (CMV status not recorded). Some clones in this sample may be carry-over from other donors' samples. Sequencing used cultured CD8+ T cells from PBMCs, obtained from culture after CMV antigen stimulation. The encoded CDR3 is CSVEGQGESLRTDTQYF. The sequence in DNA is TGCAGCGTTGAAGGACAGGGTGAGAGTTTGAGAACAGATACGCAGTATTTT.